This entry describes one T cell receptor (beta chain). Trimming at V came to 5 bases and at J to 5 bases, leaving 3 bases not matched to a gene. This CDR3 is 13 amino acids long. Per germline, CDR1 MNHEY and CDR2 SVGAGI. Participant-reported clinical history was the basis for cohort assignment. This entry is derived from a study of blood T cell repertoires in COVID-19. Here immunoSEQ multiplex PCR was the method, and the copy in TCRdb shows in-frame clones only, minus some. The sample has 200,000 to 300,000 clones, around 88% seen once. The TCR sequence derives from a woman aged 30 to 39 who had recovered from COVID-19. This chain uses TRBV6-5 with TRBJ2-5, with 9 bases aligning to TRBD1. Sequencing input: PBMCs or T cells enriched from blood (not recorded which). The CDR3 spells CASSRTGGETQYF. CDR3 sequence (DNA): TGTGCCAGCAGTCGAACAGGGGGCGAGACCCAGTACTTC.